The 32 T cell receptor beta chains given below trace back to one sample, sequenced in a study of blood T cell repertoires in COVID-19. The assay was immunoSEQ multiplex PCR, and TCRdb's table has in-frame clones only and misses some. The sample carries 150,000 to 200,000 clones, 70% to 85% recorded once. The sample taken for sequencing was PBMCs or T cells enriched from blood (not recorded which). These receptors were taken from a woman in her seventies in a cohort exposed to, infected with or recovered from COVID-19 (not recorded which).

Worth noting for this clone: This sample includes further DNA sequences coding for the same CDR3. J is TRBJ2-1 and V is TRBV18; 11 nucleotides align to TRBD2. The CDR3 is 15 residues long. V lost 4 bases to trimming and J lost 3 bases; unmatched junction nucleotides: 2. Germline CDR1 is KGHSH and CDR2 is LQKENI. The CDR3 protein is CASSQTSGGYNEQFF. The CDR3 DNA sequence: TGTGCCAGCTCACAAACTAGCGGGGGCTACAATGAGCAGTTCTTC.

As DNA, the CDR3 is TGTGCCAGCACTCGGTTTCGGGGGAGCCAGCCCCAGCATTTT. This codes for CASTRFRGSQPQHF. This rearrangement joins TRBV6-6 to TRBJ1-5; perhaps TRBD1 as D (5 bases). With 7 bases removed from V and 7 bases from J, the gap between germline ends came to 17 bases. The length of the CDR3 is 14 residues. The germline CDR1 and CDR2 sequences are MNHNY and SVGAGI (reference sequence).

The chain links TRBV4-1 to TRBJ1-2; possibly TRBD1 for D (5 bases). V dropped 0 bases and J dropped 3 bases, with 11 bases sitting between them. The germline CDR1 and CDR2 sequences are MGHRA and YSYEKL. The CDR3 contains 15 residues. The CDR3 sequence: CASSQELLQDYGYTF. CDR3 in DNA: TGCGCCAGCAGCCAAGAGCTCTTACAGGACTATGGCTACACCTTC.

The chain recombines TRBV7-9 with TRBJ2-7; D gene uncertain. V was shortened by 2 bases and J by 3 bases, with 14 bases between the two germline ends. Germline lookup yields CDR1 SEHNR and CDR2 FQNEAQ (reference sequence). This CDR3 has 15 amino acids. The chain's CDR3 is CASSLIVASGYEQYF. The CDR3 DNA is TGTGCCAGCAGCTTAATTGTGGCATCAGGCTACGAGCAGTACTTC.

This CDR3 is CASSSSGANVLTF. The CDR3 DNA reads as TGTGCCAGCAGCAGCTCTGGGGCCAACGTCCTGACTTTC. The chain recombines TRBV12-3 or TRBV12-4 with TRBJ2-6; no firm D call. The CDR3 has 13 amino acids. Trimming removed 6 bases from V and 0 bases from J, with 3 bases in between.

This clone was seen only a few times. The CDR3 sequence: CASRLVAGVQPQHF. CDR3 sequence (DNA): TGTGCAAGTCGCTTAGTGGCAGGGGTCCAGCCCCAGCATTTT. The genes are TRBV12-2 and TRBJ1-5; the listed D gene, TRBD1, was not tested against the DNA. TRBV12-2 is a known pseudogene. The CDR3 consists of 14 residues.

This clone was recorded only once. This chain joins TRBV28 and TRBJ1-5; 7 nucleotides align to TRBD1. This CDR3 has 12 amino acids. The germline gives CDR1 MDHEN, CDR2 SYDVKM. V gave up 2 bases and J gave up 11 bases; unmatched junction bases: 3. CDR3 loop: CASSLGDSAQHF. The CDR3 nucleotides are TGTGCCAGCAGTTTAGGGGACAGCGCCCAGCATTTT.

The V gene is TRBV11-2, the J gene TRBJ1-1; 10 bases are a match to TRBD1. The germline V gene has CDR1 SGHAT and CDR2 FQNNGV. The CDR3 sequence is 13 residues long. The trim removed 4 bases at V and 5 bases at J, leaving 1 base unmatched. The CDR3 DNA reads TGTGCCAGCAGCTCGGACAGGGGGACTGAAGCTTTCTTT. Its protein product is CASSSDRGTEAFF.

The chain has TRBV12-3 or TRBV12-4 and TRBJ1-1; TRBD1 agrees at 7 bases. V lost 5 bases and J lost 7; bases outside the gene matches: 1. The CDR3 contains 11 residues. CDR3 in DNA: TGTGCCAGCAGTCGGACAGGTGAAGCTTTCTTT. Protein sequence: CASSRTGEAFF.

The V gene is TRBV28, the J gene TRBJ2-7, with TRBD2 as a possible D gene (6 bases). Trimming took off 8 bases at V and 2 bases at J, with 13 bases between the two ends. There are 13 residues in the CDR3. Germline values: CDR1 MDHEN, CDR2 SYDVKM. Here the CDR3 DNA reads TGTGCCAGCGGGCGGGACGGACCCTACGAGCAGTACTTC. Its translation: CASGRDGPYEQYF.

This chain uses TRBV3-1 (or the pseudogene TRBV3-2) with TRBJ2-6, with D unclear. V was pared by 4 bases and J by 2 bases, with 6 bases between. There are 14 residues in the CDR3. The germline CDR1 and CDR2 sequences are LGHDT and YNNKEL (reference sequence). CDR3 loop: CASSLGTGANVLTF. The CDR3 bases are TGTGCCAGCAGCCTCGGTACTGGGGCCAACGTCCTGACTTTC.

The J gene is TRBJ2-7, the V gene TRBV27; 7 nucleotides match TRBD1. CDR3 length equals 18 residues. Per the germline V gene, CDR1 is MNHEY and CDR2 is SMNVEV (reference sequence). V was pared by 5 bases and J by 4 bases, with 20 bases of the junction left unmatched. The CDR3: CASSPISLSEQGMYEQYF. The CDR3, as DNA: TGTGCCAGCAGTCCTATTTCCCTTTCGGAACAGGGGATGTACGAGCAGTACTTC.

The chain is built from TRBV9 and TRBJ2-7; 11 bases fit TRBD2. This CDR3 has 14 residues. V lost 4 bases to trimming and J lost 5 bases; unmatched junction nucleotides: 5. Germline V lookup: CDR1 SGDLS, CDR2 YYNGEE. As DNA, the CDR3 is TGTGCCAGCAGCCTTAGCGGGAGGGCCGACGAGCAGTACTTC. Its translation is CASSLSGRADEQYF.

The chain carries TRBV5-4 and TRBJ2-5; D might be TRBD2 (5 bases). CDR1 SGHNT and CDR2 YYREEE come from the germline V gene (reference sequence). The CDR3 covers 16 residues. V gave up 0 bases and J gave up 0 bases, with 12 bases separating them. DNA of the CDR3: TGTGCCAGCAGCTTGGTGTCTCCGGGGTACCAAGAGACCCAGTACTTC. This encodes CASSLVSPGYQETQYF.

The chain has TRBV11-3 and TRBJ2-7, with TRBD1 identical over 10 bases. The CDR3 is 18 residues long. Germline CDR1 SGHNT, CDR2 YENEEA. The ends lost 5 bases at V and 1 base at J; junction bases unmatched: 14. Here the CDR3 reads CASSSRIYRDRGSYEQYF. Here the CDR3 DNA reads TGTGCCAGCAGCAGCAGAATATACCGGGACAGGGGTTCCTACGAGCAGTACTTC.

As to this clone: The junction differs from germline at one of its ends, possibly a read error. The rearrangement uses TRBV7-7 and TRBJ1-2; D gene unclear. The length of the CDR3 is 15 residues. Per the germline V gene, CDR1 is SSHAT and CDR2 is FNYEAQ (reference sequence). The CDR3 coding sequence is TGTGCTAGCAGCCCTAGGGAGGCATTGCTATATGGCTACACCTTC. It translates to CASSPREALLYGYTF. The full variable domain, rest sourced from reference TRBV7-7 and TRBJ1-2, is GAGVSQSPRYKVTKRGQDVTLRCDPISSHATLYWYQQALGQGPEFLTYFNYEAQPDKSGLPSDRFSAERPEGSISTLTIQRTEQRDSAMYRCASSPREALLYGYTFGSGTRLTVV.

This clone has more than one count but fewer than ten. V is TRBV18 and J is TRBJ2-3; 8 bases match TRBD1. In germline, CDR1 is KGHSH, CDR2 LQKENI. The CDR3 has 20 residues. V lost 0 bases, J lost 4 bases, and 18 bases stayed unmatched. The CDR3 DNA follows: TGTGCCAGCTCACCACCGCCGAATCAACCGCGGACAGGGTATCCAGATACGCAGTATTTT. As protein: CASSPPPNQPRTGYPDTQYF.

The J gene is TRBJ1-5, the V gene TRBV19; 11 nucleotides align to TRBD1. This CDR3 contains 18 residues. After removal of 10 bases from V and 2 bases from J, the junction contained 16 bases not matched to a gene. Germline V gene sequence: CDR1 LNHDA, CDR2 SQIVND (reference sequence). The CDR3 DNA reads as TGTGCCACCTCGCCCCTCGGACAGGGGGCTTTTGGCAATCAGCCCCAGCATTTT. It specifies CATSPLGQGAFGNQPQHF.

This chain joins TRBV6-6 and TRBJ2-1; D not certain. V shed 6 bases and J shed 5 bases, with 8 bases lying between them. This CDR3 is built from 12 residues. The germline gives CDR1 MNHNY, CDR2 SVGAGI (reference sequence). The CDR3 loop is CASRLLDNEQFF. Written as DNA, the CDR3 is TGTGCCAGCAGACTACTTGACAATGAGCAGTTCTTC.

This clone was observed a single time. CDR3 loop: CASSQDFTTGNGYTF. CDR3 DNA sequence: TGCGCCAGCAGCCAAGATTTTACAACAGGCAACGGCTACACCTTC. This chain connects TRBV4-1 to TRBJ1-2, with D perhaps TRBD1 (5 bases). Looked up from germline, CDR1 is MGHRA and CDR2 is YSYEKL. The CDR3 runs 15 residues. The V gene lost 0 bases and the J gene lost 8 bases, with 16 bases spanning the gap.

The chain uses TRBV19 and TRBJ2-2; D may be TRBD1 (6 bases). Germline CDR1 reads LNHDA; CDR2 reads SQIVND (reference sequence). CDR3 length: 14 residues. The V end was cut by 9 bases, the J end by 0 bases, with 11 bases between. CDR3 protein: CASRQATNTGELFF. CDR3 coding DNA: TGTGCCAGCAGACAGGCCACGAACACCGGGGAGCTGTTTTTT.

The V gene is TRBV4-1, the J gene TRBJ2-1; D is unresolved. This CDR3 is 18 amino acids long. Between the trimmed V and J ends, which lost 0 bases and 2 bases, there was a span of 17 bases. CDR1 is MGHRA, CDR2 YSYEKL, per germline. The CDR3 sequence: CASSQEPPRSVAYNEQFF. CDR3 nucleotides: TGCGCCAGCAGCCAAGAACCCCCACGTAGTGTGGCCTACAATGAGCAGTTCTTC.

This clone was seen a single time. CDR3 DNA: TGTGCCAGCAGCCCAGATGCGGGAGCCTCCTACAATGAGCAGTTCTTC. It is translated as CASSPDAGASYNEQFF. The genes are TRBV7-3 and TRBJ2-1, with 7 bases lining up with TRBD2. The CDR3 contains 16 residues. Germline-derived CDR1 and CDR2 are SGHTA and FQGTGA. V was clipped by 5 bases and J by 0 bases; unmatched bases: 7.

The chain has TRBV5-4 and TRBJ2-3; TRBD2 agrees at 9 bases. The CDR3 sequence is 16 residues long. Trimming removed 3 bases from V and 1 base from J; junction bases left unmatched: 6. Germline values: CDR1 SGHNT, CDR2 YYREEE (reference sequence). CDR3 bases: TGTGCCAGCAGCTGGGGACTAGCAGCAGGCACAGATACGCAGTATTTT. This translates into CASSWGLAAGTDTQYF. Full variable domain (missing parts from reference TRBV5-4 and TRBJ2-3): ETGVTQSPTHLIKTRGQQVTLRCSSQSGHNTVSWYQQALGQGPQFIFQYYREEENGRGNFPPRFSGLQFPNYSSELNVNALELDDSALYLCASSWGLAAGTDTQYFGPGTRLTVL.

This clone showed up just once. The chain combines TRBV3-1 (or the pseudogene TRBV3-2) with TRBJ1-3, with D unresolved. The CDR3 is 14 residues long. CDR1 is LGHDT, CDR2 YNNKEL, per germline (reference sequence). Trimming took off 0 bases at V and 4 bases at J, with 7 bases between the two ends. Here the CDR3 reads CASSQDTGGNTIYF. The CDR3 nucleotides are TGTGCCAGCAGCCAAGATACGGGGGGAAACACCATATATTTT.

The count of this clone is one. The chain uses TRBV20-1 and TRBJ1-6; D is unresolved. Germline CDR1 is DFQATT and CDR2 is SNEGSKA (reference sequence). This CDR3 spans 13 amino acids. Trimming took off 3 bases at V and 6 bases at J, with 9 bases between the two ends. Here the CDR3 DNA reads TGCAGTGCTAGTGAGGCGGTTAATTCACCCCTCCACTTT. Its translation is CSASEAVNSPLHF.

The chain joins TRBV21-1 to TRBJ1-5; the table's D call, TRBD1, has no DNA check behind it. TRBV21-1 is flagged as a pseudogene. The CDR3 has 19 amino acids. CDR3 loop: CASSNKVGQDRGGNQPQHF. CDR3 in DNA: TGTGCCAGCAGCAACAAGGTAGGCCAGGACAGGGGAGGCAATCAGCCCCAGCATTTT.

The J gene is TRBJ1-1, the V gene TRBV3-1 (or the pseudogene TRBV3-2); D gene unclear. CDR1 is LGHDT and CDR2 is YNNKEL in the germline V gene (reference sequence). Trimming took 1 base from V and 0 from J, leaving 3 bases between them. The CDR3 contains 13 residues. CDR3 protein: CASSQAMNTEAFF. For the CDR3, the DNA is TGTGCCAGCAGCCAAGCTATGAACACTGAAGCTTTCTTT.

The V call is TRBV19, the J call TRBJ1-2, with D perhaps matching TRBD1 (5 bases). This CDR3 contains 16 residues. Deletions cut 8 bases from V and 5 bases from J, with 24 bases between. Looked up from germline, CDR1 is LNHDA and CDR2 is SQIVND (reference sequence). CDR3 DNA sequence: TGTGCCAGTGACCAGCACCGGGGGACGGGCAGTTATGGCTACACCTTC. It translates to CASDQHRGTGSYGYTF.

The chain recombines TRBV4-1 with TRBJ2-7; TRBD2 matches 9 bases. CDR1 and CDR2 from the germline V gene are MGHRA and YSYEKL. V lost 1 base to trimming and J lost 1 base; unmatched junction nucleotides: 5. The CDR3 loop spans 16 amino acids. CDR3 DNA: TGCGCCAGCAGCCAAGTGGCTAGCGGGAATTCCTACGAGCAGTACTTC. This translates into CASSQVASGNSYEQYF.

Comments on this clone: This sample includes further DNA sequences coding for the same CDR3. The rearrangement uses TRBV5-1 and TRBJ1-6; perhaps TRBD1 as D (6 bases). CDR1 is SGHRS, CDR2 YFSETQ, per germline. V was clipped by 4 bases and J by 7 bases, with 9 bases between them. CDR3 size: 13 residues. The CDR3 spells CASSPGQNSPLHF. DNA for the CDR3: TGCGCCAGCAGCCCTGGACAGAATTCACCCCTCCACTTT.

The chain employs TRBV4-1 and TRBJ2-1; 13 bases are shared with TRBD2. This CDR3 is built from 18 residues. The V segment lost 1 base and the J segment 4 bases; nucleotides outside the gene matches: 7. Per the germline V gene, CDR1 is MGHRA and CDR2 is YSYEKL. CDR3 nucleotide sequence: TGCGCCAGCAGCCAAGTCGACCTGGGACTAGCGGGATACAATGAGCAGTTCTTC. This codes for CASSQVDLGLAGYNEQFF.